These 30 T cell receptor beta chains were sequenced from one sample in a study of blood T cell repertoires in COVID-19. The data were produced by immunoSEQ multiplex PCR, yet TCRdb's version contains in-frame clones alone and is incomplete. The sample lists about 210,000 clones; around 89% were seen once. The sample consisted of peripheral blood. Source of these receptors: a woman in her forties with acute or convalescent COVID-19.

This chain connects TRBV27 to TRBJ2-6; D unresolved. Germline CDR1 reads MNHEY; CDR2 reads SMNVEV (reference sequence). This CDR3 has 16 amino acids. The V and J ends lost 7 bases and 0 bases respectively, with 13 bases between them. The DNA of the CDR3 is TGTGCCAGCACCCGCTCAGGTCCCTCTGGGGCCAACGTCCTGACTTTC. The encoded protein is CASTRSGPSGANVLTF.

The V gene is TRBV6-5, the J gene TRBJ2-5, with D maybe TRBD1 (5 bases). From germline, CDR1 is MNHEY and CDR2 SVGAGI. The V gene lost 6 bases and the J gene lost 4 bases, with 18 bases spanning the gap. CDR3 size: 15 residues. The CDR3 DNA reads TGTGCCAGCAGGAGTCAGGGCCAAAGGGGAGAGACCCAGTACTTC. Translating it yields CASRSQGQRGETQYF.

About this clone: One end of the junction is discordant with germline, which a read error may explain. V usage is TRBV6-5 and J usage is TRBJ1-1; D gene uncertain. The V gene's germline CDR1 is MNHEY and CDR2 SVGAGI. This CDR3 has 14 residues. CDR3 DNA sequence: TGTGCCACCTCAATGGCACCCAGGTCTGCGGGTGCTAACTTT. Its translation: CATSMAPRSAGANF.

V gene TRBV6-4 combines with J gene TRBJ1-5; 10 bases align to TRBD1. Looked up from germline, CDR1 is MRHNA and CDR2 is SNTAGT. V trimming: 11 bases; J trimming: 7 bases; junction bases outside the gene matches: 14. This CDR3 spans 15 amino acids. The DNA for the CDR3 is TGTGCCGCCCCCCCGGGACAGGGGAATGGGCAGCCCCAGCATTTT. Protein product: CAAPPGQGNGQPQHF.

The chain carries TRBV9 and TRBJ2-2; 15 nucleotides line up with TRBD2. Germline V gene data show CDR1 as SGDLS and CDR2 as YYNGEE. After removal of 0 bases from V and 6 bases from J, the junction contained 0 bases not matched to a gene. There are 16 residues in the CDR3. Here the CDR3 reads CASSVGTSGGAGELFF. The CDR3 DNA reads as TGTGCCAGCAGCGTAGGGACTAGCGGGGGGGCCGGGGAGCTGTTTTTT.

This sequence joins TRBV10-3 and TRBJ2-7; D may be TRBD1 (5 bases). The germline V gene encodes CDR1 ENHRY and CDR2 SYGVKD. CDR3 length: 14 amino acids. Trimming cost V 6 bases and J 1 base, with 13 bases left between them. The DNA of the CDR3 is TGTGCCATCAGGGGGTCCCAGGGTTCCTACGAGCAGTACGTC. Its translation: CAIRGSQGSYEQYV.

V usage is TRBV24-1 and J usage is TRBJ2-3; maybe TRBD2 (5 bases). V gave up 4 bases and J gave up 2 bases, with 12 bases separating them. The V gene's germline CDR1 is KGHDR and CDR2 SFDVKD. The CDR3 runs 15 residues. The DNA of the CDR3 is TGTGCCACCAGTGACCGTCGAGGGATCACAGATACGCAGTATTTT. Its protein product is CATSDRRGITDTQYF.

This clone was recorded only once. In nucleotides, the CDR3 is TGTGCCAGCAGCTCGTCTGGCACCCAGTACTTC. Its translation: CASSSSGTQYF. The chain is built from TRBV27 and TRBJ2-5; D unresolved. The CDR3 runs to 11 residues. V lost 6 bases to trimming and J lost 8 bases, with 10 bases between them. Germline CDR1 MNHEY, CDR2 SMNVEV (reference sequence).

CDR3 region: CASSKDMGGAKNIQYF. CDR3 nucleotide sequence: TGTGCCAGCAGCAAAGACATGGGGGGAGCCAAAAACATTCAGTACTTC. This chain joins TRBV7-9 and TRBJ2-4, with D possibly matching TRBD2 (6 bases). V shed 5 bases and J shed 0 bases, with 14 bases lying between them. This CDR3 comprises 16 residues. Per the germline V gene, CDR1 is SEHNR and CDR2 is FQNEAQ (reference sequence).

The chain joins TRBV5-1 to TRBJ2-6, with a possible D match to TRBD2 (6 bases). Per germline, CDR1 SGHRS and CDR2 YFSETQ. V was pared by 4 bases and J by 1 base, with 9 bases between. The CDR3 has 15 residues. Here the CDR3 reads CASSLGGSGANVLTF. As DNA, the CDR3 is TGCGCCAGCAGCCTCGGGGGATCTGGGGCCAACGTCCTGACTTTC.

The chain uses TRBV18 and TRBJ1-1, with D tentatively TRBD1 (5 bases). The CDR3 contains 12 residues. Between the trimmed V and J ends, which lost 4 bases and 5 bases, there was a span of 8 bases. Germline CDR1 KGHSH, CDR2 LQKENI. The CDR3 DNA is TGTGCCAGCTCACAGGGGCTGACTGAAGCTTTCTTT. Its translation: CASSQGLTEAFF.

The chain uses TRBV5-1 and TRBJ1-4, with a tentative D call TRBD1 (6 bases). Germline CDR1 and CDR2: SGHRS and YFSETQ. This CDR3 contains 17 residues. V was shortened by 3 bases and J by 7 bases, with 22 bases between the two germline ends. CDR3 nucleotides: TGCGCCAGCAGCTACATGTCTGGGGGCAATGGGCGTGAAAAACTGTTTTTT. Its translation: CASSYMSGGNGREKLFF.

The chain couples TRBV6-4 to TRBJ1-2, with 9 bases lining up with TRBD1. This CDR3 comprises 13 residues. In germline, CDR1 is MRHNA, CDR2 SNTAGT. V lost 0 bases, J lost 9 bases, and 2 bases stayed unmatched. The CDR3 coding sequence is TGTGCCAGCAGTGACTCAGGGACAGGGAGCTACACCTTC. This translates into CASSDSGTGSYTF.

The CDR3 protein is CASSLTGQGGTQYF. The CDR3 nucleotides read TGTGCCAGCAGTCTAACCGGACAGGGCGGGACCCAGTACTTC. The rearrangement uses TRBV27 and TRBJ2-5, with TRBD1 matching over 8 bases. This CDR3 spans 14 amino acids. Germline-derived CDR1 and CDR2 are MNHEY and SMNVEV (reference sequence). Losses at the gene ends were 5 bases for V and 7 bases for J; bases not matched to a gene: 9.

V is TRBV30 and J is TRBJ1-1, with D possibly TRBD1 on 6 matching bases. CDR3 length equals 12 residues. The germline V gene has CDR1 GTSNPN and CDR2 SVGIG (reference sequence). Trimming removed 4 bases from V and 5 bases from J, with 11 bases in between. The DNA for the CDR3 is TGTGCCTGGAACCGCCAGGGGACTGAAGCTTTCTTT. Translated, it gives CAWNRQGTEAFF.

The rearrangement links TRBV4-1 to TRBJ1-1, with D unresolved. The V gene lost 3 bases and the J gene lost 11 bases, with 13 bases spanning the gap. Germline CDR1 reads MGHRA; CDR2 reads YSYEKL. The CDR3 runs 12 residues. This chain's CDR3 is CASSQVGRYAFF. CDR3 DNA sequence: TGCGCCAGCAGCCAGGTTGGTCGGTATGCTTTCTTT.

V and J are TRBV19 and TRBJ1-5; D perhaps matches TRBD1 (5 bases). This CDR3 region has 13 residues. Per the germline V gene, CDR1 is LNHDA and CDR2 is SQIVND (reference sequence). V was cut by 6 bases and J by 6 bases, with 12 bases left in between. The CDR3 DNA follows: TGTGCCAGTAGCCGAGGACACCTTCAGCCCCAGCATTTT. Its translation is CASSRGHLQPQHF.

The DNA for the CDR3 is TGCGCCAGCAGTCACCAGGTTAGGGGGCAAACTAATGAAAAACTGTTTTTT. Amino acid sequence: CASSHQVRGQTNEKLFF. The J gene is TRBJ1-4, the V gene TRBV4-1; 7 positions agree with TRBD1. The trim removed 6 bases at V and 1 base at J, leaving 11 bases unmatched. Germline CDR1 and CDR2: MGHRA and YSYEKL. The length of the CDR3 is 17 residues.

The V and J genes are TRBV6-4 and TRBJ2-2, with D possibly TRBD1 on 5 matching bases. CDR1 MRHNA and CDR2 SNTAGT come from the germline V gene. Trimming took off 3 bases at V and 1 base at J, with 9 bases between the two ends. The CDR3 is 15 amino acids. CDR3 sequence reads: CASSEGVWNTGELFF. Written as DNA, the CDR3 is TGTGCCAGCAGTGAAGGGGTTTGGAACACCGGGGAGCTGTTTTTT.

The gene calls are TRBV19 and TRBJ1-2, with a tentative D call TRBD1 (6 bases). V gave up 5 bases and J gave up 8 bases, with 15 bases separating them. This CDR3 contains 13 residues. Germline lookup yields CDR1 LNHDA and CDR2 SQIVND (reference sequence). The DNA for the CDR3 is TGTGCCAGTAGTGTCCCAGGGGAGCACGGCTACACCTTC. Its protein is CASSVPGEHGYTF.

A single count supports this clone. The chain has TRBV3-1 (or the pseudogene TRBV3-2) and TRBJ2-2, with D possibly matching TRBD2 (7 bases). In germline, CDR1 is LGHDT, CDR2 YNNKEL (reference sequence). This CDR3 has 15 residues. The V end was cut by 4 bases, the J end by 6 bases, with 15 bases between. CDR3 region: CASSRGGRRSGELFF. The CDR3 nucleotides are TGTGCCAGCAGCCGGGGGGGGCGTAGATCCGGGGAGCTGTTTTTT.

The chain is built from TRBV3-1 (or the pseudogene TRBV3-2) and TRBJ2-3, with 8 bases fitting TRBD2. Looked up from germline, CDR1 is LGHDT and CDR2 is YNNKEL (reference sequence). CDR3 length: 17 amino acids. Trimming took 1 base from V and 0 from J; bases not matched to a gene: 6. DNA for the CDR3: TGTGCCAGCAGCCAAGTGCATAGCGGGGCCAGCACAGATACGCAGTATTTT. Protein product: CASSQVHSGASTDTQYF.

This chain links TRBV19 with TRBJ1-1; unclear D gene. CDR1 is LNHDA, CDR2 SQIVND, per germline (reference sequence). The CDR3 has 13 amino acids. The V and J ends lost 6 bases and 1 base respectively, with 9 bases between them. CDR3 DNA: TGTGCCAGTAGCCGTCAGAAGAACACTGAAGCTTTCTTT. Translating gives CASSRQKNTEAFF.

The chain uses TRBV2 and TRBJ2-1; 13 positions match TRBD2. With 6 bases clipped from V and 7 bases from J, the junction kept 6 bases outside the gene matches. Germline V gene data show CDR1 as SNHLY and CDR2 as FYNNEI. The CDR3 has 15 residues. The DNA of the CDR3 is TGTGCCAGCAGGGTTACTAGCGGGGGGGTTAATGAGCAGTTCTTC. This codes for CASRVTSGGVNEQFF.

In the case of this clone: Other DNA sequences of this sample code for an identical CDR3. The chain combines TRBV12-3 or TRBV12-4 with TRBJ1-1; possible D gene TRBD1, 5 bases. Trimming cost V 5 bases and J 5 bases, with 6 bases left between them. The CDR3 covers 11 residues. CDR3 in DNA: TGTGCCAGCAGTCCAGGGACTGAAGCTTTCTTT. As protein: CASSPGTEAFF.

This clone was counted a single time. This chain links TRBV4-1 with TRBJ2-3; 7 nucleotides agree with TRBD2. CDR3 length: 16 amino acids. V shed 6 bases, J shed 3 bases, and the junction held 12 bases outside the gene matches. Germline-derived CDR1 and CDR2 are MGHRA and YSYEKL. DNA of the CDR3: TGCGCCAGCAGACCGGGACTAAGATATAAGACAGATACGCAGTATTTT. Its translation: CASRPGLRYKTDTQYF.

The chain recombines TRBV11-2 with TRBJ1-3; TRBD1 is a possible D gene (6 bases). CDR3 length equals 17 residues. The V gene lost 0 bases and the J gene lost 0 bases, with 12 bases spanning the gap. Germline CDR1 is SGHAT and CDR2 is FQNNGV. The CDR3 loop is CASSLDRQALSGNTIYF. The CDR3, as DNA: TGTGCCAGCAGCTTAGATCGACAGGCTCTCTCTGGAAACACCATATATTTT. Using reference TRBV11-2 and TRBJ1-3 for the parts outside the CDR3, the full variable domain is EAGVAQSPRYKIIEKRQSVAFWCNPISGHATLYWYQQILGQGPKLLIQFQNNGVVDDSQLPKDRFSAERLKGVDSTLKIQPAKLEDSAVYLCASSLDRQALSGNTIYFGEGSWLTVV.

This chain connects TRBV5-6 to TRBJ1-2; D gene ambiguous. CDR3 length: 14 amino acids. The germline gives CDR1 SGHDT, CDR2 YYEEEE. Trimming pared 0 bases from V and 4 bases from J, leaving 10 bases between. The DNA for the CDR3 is TGTGCCAGCAGCTTGGGAATAGGGAGCTATGGCTACACCTTC. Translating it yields CASSLGIGSYGYTF.

For the CDR3, the DNA is TGTGCCAGCTCACCAATTCGCACAGCTACGAACACTGAAGCTTTCTTT. This sequence encodes CASSPIRTATNTEAFF. The chain couples TRBV18 to TRBJ1-1, with D uncertain. Germline V gene lookup returns CDR1 KGHSH and CDR2 LQKENI. Trimming removed 2 bases at V and 1 base at J, with 14 bases between. The CDR3 covers 16 residues.

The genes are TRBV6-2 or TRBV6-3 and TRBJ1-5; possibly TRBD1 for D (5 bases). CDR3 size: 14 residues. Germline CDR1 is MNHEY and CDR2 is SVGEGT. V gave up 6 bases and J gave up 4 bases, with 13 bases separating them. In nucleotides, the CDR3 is TGTGCCAGCAGCCCGTTGGGGGGTAATCAGCCCCAGCATTTT. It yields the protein CASSPLGGNQPQHF.